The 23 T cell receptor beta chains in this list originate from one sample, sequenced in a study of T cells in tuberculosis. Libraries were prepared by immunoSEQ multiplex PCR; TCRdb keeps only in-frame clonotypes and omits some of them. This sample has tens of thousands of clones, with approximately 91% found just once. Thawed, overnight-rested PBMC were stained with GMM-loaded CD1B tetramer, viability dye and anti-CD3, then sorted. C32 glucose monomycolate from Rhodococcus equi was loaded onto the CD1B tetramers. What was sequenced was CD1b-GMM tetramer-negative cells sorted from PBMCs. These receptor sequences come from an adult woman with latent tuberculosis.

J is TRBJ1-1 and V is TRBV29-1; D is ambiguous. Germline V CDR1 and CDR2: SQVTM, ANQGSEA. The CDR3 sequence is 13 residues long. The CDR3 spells CSLTTPMNTEAFF. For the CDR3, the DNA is TGCAGTCTCACTACCCCCATGAACACTGAAGCTTTCTTT.

This CDR3 reads CSAPGLAGGSQETQYF. The CDR3 DNA sequence: TGCAGCGCACCGGGACTAGCGGGGGGGAGTCAGGAGACCCAGTACTTC. The chain recombines TRBV29-1 with TRBJ2-5; TRBD2 matches 16 bases. Germline-derived CDR1 and CDR2 are SQVTM and ANQGSEA. V dropped 7 bases and J dropped 5; count of bases not matched to a gene: 10. The CDR3 loop spans 16 amino acids.

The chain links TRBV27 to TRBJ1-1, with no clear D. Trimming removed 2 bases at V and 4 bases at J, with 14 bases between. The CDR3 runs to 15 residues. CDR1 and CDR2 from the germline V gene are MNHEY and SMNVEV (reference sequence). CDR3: CASSLSTRMITEAFF. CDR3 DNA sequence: TGTGCCAGCAGTTTAAGTACGAGGATGATCACTGAAGCTTTCTTT.

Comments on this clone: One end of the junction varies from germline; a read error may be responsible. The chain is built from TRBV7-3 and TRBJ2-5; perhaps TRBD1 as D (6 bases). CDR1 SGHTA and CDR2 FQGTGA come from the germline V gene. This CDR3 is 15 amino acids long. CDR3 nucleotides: TGTGCCAGCAGCTTAACTACGGGGACACAAGCGACCCAGTACTTC. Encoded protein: CASSLTTGTQATQYF.

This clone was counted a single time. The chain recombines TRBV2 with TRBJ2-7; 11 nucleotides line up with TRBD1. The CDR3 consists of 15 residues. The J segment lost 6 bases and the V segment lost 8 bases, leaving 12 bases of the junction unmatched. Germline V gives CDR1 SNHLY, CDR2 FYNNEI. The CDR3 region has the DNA TGTGCCAGCGCCGAACAAGGGACAGGGGGAAGCGAGCAGTACGTC. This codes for CASAEQGTGGSEQYV.

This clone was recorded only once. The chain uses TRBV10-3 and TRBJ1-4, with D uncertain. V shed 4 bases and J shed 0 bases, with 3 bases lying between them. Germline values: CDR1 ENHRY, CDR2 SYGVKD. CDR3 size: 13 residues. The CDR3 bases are TGTGCCATCAGTGCCGCAACTAATGAAAAACTGTTTTTT. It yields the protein CAISAATNEKLFF.

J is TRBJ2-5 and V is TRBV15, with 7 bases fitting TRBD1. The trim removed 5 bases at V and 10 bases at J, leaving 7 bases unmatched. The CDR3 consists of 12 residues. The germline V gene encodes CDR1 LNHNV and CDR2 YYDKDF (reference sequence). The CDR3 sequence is CATSGAQGYQYF. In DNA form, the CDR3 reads TGTGCCACCAGCGGAGCACAGGGGTACCAGTACTTC.

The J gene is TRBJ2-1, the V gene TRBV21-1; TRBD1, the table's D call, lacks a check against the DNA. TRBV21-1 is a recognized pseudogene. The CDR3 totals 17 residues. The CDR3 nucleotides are TGTGCCAGCAGCAAAGAGGACAGTTATCAACATAACAATGAGCAGTTCTTC. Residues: CASSKEDSYQHNNEQFF.

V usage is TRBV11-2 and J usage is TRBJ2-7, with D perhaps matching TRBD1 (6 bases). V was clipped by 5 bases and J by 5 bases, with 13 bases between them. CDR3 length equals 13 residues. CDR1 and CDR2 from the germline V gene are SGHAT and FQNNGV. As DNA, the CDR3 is TGTGCCAGCAGCCCCGGACAGACCAACGAGCAGTACGTC. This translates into CASSPGQTNEQYV.

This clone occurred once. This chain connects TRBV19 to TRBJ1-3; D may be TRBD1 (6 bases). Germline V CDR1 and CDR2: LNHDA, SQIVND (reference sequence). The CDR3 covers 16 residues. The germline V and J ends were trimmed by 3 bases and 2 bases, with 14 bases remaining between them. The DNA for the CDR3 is TGTGCCAGTAGTATTCGGGGGGGCCTTACTGGAAACACCATATATTTT. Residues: CASSIRGGLTGNTIYF.

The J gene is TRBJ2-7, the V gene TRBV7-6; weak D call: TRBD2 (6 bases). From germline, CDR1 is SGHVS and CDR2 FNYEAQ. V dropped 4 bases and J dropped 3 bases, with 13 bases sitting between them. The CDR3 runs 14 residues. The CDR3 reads CASSSPAGFYEQYF. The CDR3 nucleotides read TGTGCCAGCAGCTCCCCTGCGGGGTTCTACGAGCAGTACTTC.

CDR3 DNA sequence: TGTGCCAGCAGTTTATCCCAGGGAAGGGGTGGCTACACCTTC. Translating gives CASSLSQGRGGYTF. The V gene is TRBV27, the J gene TRBJ1-2, with D possibly being TRBD1 (5 bases). V was pared by 0 bases and J by 7 bases, with 12 bases between. Germline values: CDR1 MNHEY, CDR2 SMNVEV (reference sequence). The CDR3 runs 14 residues.

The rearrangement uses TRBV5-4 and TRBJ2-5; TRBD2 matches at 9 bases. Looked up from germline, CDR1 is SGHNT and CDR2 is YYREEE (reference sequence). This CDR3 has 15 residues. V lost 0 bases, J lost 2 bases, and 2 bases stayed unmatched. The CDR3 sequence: CASSLDLAGQETQYF. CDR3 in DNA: TGTGCCAGCAGCTTGGACCTAGCGGGGCAAGAGACCCAGTACTTC.

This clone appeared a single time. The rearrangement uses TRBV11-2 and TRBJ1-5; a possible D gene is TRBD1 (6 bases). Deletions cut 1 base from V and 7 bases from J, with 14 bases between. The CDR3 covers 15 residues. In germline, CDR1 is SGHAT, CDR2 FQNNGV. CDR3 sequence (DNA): TGTGCCAGCAGCTTAGGGGGGGGGCGGAGGCAGCCCCAGCATTTT. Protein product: CASSLGGGRRQPQHF.

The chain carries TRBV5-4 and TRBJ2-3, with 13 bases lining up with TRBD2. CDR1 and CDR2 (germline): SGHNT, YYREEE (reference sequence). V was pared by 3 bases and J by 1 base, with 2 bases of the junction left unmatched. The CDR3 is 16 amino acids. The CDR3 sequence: CASSSGLAGGTDTQYF. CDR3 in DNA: TGTGCCAGCAGCTCCGGACTAGCGGGGGGCACAGATACGCAGTATTTT.

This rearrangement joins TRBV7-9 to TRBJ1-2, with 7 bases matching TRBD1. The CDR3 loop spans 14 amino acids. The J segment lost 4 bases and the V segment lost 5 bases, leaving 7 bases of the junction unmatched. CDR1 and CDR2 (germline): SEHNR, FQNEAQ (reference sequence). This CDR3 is CASSPDRKPYGYTF. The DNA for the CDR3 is TGTGCCAGCAGCCCGGACAGGAAGCCCTATGGCTACACCTTC.

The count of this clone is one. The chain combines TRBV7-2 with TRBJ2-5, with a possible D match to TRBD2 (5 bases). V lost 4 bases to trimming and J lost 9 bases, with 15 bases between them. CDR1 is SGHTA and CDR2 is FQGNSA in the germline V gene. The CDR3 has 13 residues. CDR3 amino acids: CASSSQVPGAQYF. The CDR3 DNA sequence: TGTGCCAGCAGCTCCCAAGTGCCCGGGGCCCAGTACTTC. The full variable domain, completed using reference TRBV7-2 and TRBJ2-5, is GAGVSQSPSNKVTEKGKDVELRCDPISGHTALYWYRQSLGQGLEFLIYFQGNSAPDKSGLPSDRFSAERTGGSVSTLTIQRTQQEDSAVYLCASSSQVPGAQYFGPGTRLLVL.

The CDR3 DNA follows: TGTGCCAGCAGTTTCGGGACAGGGGGCGGTAGGCAGTTCTTC. This gives the protein CASSFGTGGGRQFF. The chain has TRBV2 and TRBJ2-1, with 12 bases matching TRBD1. After removal of 5 bases from V and 12 bases from J, the junction contained 8 bases not matched to a gene. Germline V gives CDR1 SNHLY, CDR2 FYNNEI. This CDR3 is built from 14 residues.

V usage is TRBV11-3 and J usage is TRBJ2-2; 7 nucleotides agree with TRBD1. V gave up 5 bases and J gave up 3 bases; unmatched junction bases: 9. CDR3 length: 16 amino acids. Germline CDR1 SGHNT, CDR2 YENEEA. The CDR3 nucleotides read TGTGCCAGCAGCCGAGCAGTTGGGACAGACACCGGGGAGCTGTTTTTT. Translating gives CASSRAVGTDTGELFF.

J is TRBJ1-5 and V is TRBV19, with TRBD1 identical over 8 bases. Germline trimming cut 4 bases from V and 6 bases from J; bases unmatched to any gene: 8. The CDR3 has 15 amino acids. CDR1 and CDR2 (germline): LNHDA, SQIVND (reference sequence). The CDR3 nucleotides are TGTGCCAGTAGTACCTTAGGACAGGGCGGTCAGCCCCAGCATTTT. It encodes CASSTLGQGGQPQHF.

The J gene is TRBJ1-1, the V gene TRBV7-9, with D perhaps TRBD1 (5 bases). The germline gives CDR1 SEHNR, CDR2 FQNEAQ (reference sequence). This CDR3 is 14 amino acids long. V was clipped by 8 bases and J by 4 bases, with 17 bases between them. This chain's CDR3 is CASSIGPGGTEAFF. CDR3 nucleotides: TGTGCCAGCTCCATTGGCCCCGGGGGCACTGAAGCTTTCTTT.

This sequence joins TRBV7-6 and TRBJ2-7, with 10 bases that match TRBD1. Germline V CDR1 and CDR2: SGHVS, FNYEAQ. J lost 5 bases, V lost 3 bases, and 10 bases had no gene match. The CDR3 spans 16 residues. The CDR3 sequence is CASSFFPRDRGHEQYF. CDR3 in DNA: TGTGCCAGCAGCTTTTTCCCCCGGGACAGGGGCCACGAGCAGTACTTC.

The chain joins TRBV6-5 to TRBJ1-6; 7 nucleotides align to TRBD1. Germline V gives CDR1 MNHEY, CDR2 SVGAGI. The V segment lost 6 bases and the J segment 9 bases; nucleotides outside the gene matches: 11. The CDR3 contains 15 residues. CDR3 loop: CASRPDRAKGSPLHF. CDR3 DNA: TGTGCCAGCAGGCCTGACAGGGCTAAAGGTTCACCCCTCCACTTT.